These T cell receptor beta chains were read from a single sample in a study of blood T cell repertoires in COVID-19. Method: immunoSEQ multiplex PCR; TCRdb's copy keeps in-frame clones and lacks some. The sample has approximately 350,000 clones, 80% to 90% seen once. The sample comprised peripheral blood. The receptors derive from a woman between 50 and 59 years old with COVID-19, enrolled during active disease. The CDR3 runs from the conserved cysteine through the conserved F or W. D genes are given only for firm matches. Clone size is not always given. Where it is, it says once, few, many or a class for expanded clones.

NA	NA	TRBV5-1	TRBJ2-1	TGCGCCAGCAGCCTTTCAGACAATGAGCAGTTCTTC	CASSLSDNEQFF
NA	NA	TRBV3-1/TRBV3-2	TRBJ2-5	TGTGCCAGCAGCCAAAGGGGCCGGTACCAAGAGACCCAGTACTTC	CASSQRGRYQETQYF
TRBD1	NA	TRBV5-5	TRBJ1-2	TGTGCCAGCAGTTCTCACGGGACAGATTTTTATGGCTACACCTTC	CASSSHGTDFYGYTF
NA	few	TRBV2	TRBJ1-1	TGTGCCAGTTACTTATCGATGAACACTGAAGCTTTCTTT	CASYLSMNTEAFF
TRBD2	NA	TRBV5-1	TRBJ2-7	TGCGCCAGCAGATATCTAGCGGGTTACGAGCAGTACTTC	CASRYLAGYEQYF
TRBD2	NA	TRBV9	TRBJ2-7	TGTGCCAGCAGCGTGTTTAGCGGGAGGGGCGAGCAGTACTTC	CASSVFSGRGEQYF
TRBD2	NA	TRBV27	TRBJ2-3	TGTGCCAGCAGGGGACTAGGAACAGATACGCAGTATTTT	CASRGLGTDTQYF
NA	NA	TRBV4-2	TRBJ2-7	TGTGCCAGCAGCCAAGACCAGGGGGGACAAGCCTACGAGCAGTACTTC	CASSQDQGGQAYEQYF
NA	NA	TRBV11-3	TRBJ1-1	TGTGCCAGCAGCTTACAGGGCTTGAACACTGAAGCTTTCTTT	CASSLQGLNTEAFF
NA	NA	TRBV5-1	TRBJ2-5	TGCGCCAGCAGCTTGGATCCGGCGGGGGAGACCCAGTACTTC	CASSLDPAGETQYF
NA	NA	TRBV7-9	TRBJ1-1	TGTGCCAGCAGCGCAGGGACTGAAGCTTTCTTT	CASSAGTEAFF
TRBD1	NA	TRBV27	TRBJ2-5	TGTGCCAGCAGTCCGGGACAGAGACAACAAGAGACCCAGTACTTC	CASSPGQRQQETQYF
TRBD1	NA	TRBV6-5	TRBJ2-4	TGTGCCAGCAGGGGGACAGGGGAAAACATTCAGTACTTC	CASRGTGENIQYF
NA	once	TRBV6-5	TRBJ1-5	TGTGCCAGCAGTTCGATCAGCGACAATCAGCCCCAGCATTTT	CASSSISDNQPQHF
NA	NA	TRBV7-3	TRBJ2-1	TGTGCCAGCAGCCTATTTTCGACAGGTTTCAATGAGCAGTTCTTC	CASSLFSTGFNEQFF
NA	NA	TRBV10-3	TRBJ1-6	TGTGCCATCACCACAGGGAAGAATTCACCCCTCCACTTT	CAITTGKNSPLHF
TRBD1	NA	TRBV18	TRBJ2-1	TGTGCCAGCTCCCGTCAGGGACAGGGAGTCAATGAGCAGTTCTTC	CASSRQGQGVNEQFF